A selection of T cell receptor beta chains follows, all from one sample in a study of T cell changes during pregnancy in multiple sclerosis. Assay used: immunoSEQ multiplex PCR; TCRdb lists only in-frame clones, some missing. The repertoire holds approximately 60,000 clones, with 90% to 95% as singletons. Here the sequenced sample was CD4+ T cells from peripheral blood mononuclear cells, taken in the second trimester of pregnancy. The receptors originated from a female donor with multiple sclerosis, enrolled in a pregnancy study. Each CDR3 is given with its conserved first and last residue. D genes are given only for firm matches. Size is stated for part of the rows, as once, few or many counts, or as a class when the clone is expanded.

J gene	V gene	clone size	D gene	CDR3 protein	CDR3 DNA
TRBJ1-2	TRBV21-1	NA	NA	CASSKVSEKGNGYTF	TGTGCCAGCAGCAAAGTAAGCGAAAAGGGGAATGGCTACACCTTC
TRBJ2-5	TRBV19	NA	TRBD1	CASSIWRQGMETQYF	TGTGCCAGTAGTATTTGGAGACAGGGGATGGAGACCCAGTACTTC
TRBJ2-3	TRBV10-2	NA	NA	CASSVSGGGSTDTQYF	TGCGCCAGCAGTGTATCCGGCGGCGGGAGCACAGATACGCAGTATTTT
TRBJ1-5	TRBV5-1	NA	TRBD1	CASSLSGGWDQPQHF	TGCGCCAGCAGCTTGTCAGGGGGCTGGGATCAGCCCCAGCATTTT
TRBJ2-2	TRBV6-1	NA	NA	CASSTSGRGELFF	TGTGCCAGTTCGACCAGCGGGCGGGGGGAGCTGTTTTTT
TRBJ2-5	TRBV4-2	NA	TRBD1	CASSQVKDRKETQYF	TGTGCCAGCAGCCAAGTAAAGGACAGGAAAGAGACCCAGTACTTC
TRBJ1-3	TRBV29-1	NA	TRBD1	CSVAGLPGQGLSGNTIYF	TGCAGCGTTGCGGGCCTACCGGGACAGGGCCTCTCTGGAAACACCATATATTTT
TRBJ2-1	TRBV10-1	NA	NA	CASSESGSYNEQFF	TGCGCCAGCAGTGAGTCCGGCTCCTACAATGAGCAGTTCTTC
TRBJ1-5	TRBV27	NA	TRBD1	CASRRLQGQGVGQPQHF	TGTGCCAGCAGGCGATTACAGGGACAGGGGGTAGGTCAGCCCCAGCATTTT
TRBJ2-3	TRBV7-2	NA	TRBD2	CASSLGGLAGSTSTDTQYF	TGTGCCAGCAGCTTGGGGGGACTAGCGGGGTCGACTAGCACAGATACGCAGTATTTT
TRBJ1-2	TRBV7-9	few	NA	CASSLLGQKTIYGYTF	TGTGCCAGCAGCCTACTTGGGCAGAAAACAATCTATGGCTACACCTTC
TRBJ2-5	TRBV18	NA	NA	CASSPLATLTKETQYF	TGTGCCAGCTCACCGTTAGCAACCCTTACCAAAGAGACCCAGTACTTC
TRBJ1-2	TRBV2	NA	NA	CASTLTGPYGYTF	TGTGCCAGCACGCTGACAGGCCCCTATGGCTACACCTTC
TRBJ2-7	TRBV15	once	NA	CATSGAVAGTYEQYF	TGTGCCACCAGCGGCGCAGTGGCAGGGACCTACGAGCAGTACTTC
TRBJ1-1	TRBV5-6	NA	NA	CASSLYRDNTEAFF	TGTGCCAGCAGCTTGTACAGGGACAACACTGAAGCTTTCTTT
TRBJ2-4	TRBV19	NA	NA	CASGFRVSKNIQYF	TGTGCCAGTGGGTTCCGGGTCTCCAAAAACATTCAGTACTTC
TRBJ1-1	TRBV5-1	NA	NA	CASSLVWGGQSEAFF	TGCGCCAGCAGCTTGGTTTGGGGTGGACAGTCTGAAGCTTTCTTT